Listed below are T cell receptor beta chains from one sample, sequenced in a study of Graves' ophthalmopathy and Graves' hyperthyroidism. Via MiXCR, TCRdb re-called the multiplex PCR reads, giving one row per CDR3 protein. Found here are about 400,000 distinct CDR3 sequences, around 18% of them singletons; the top ten hold 1.6%. Sequenced input: peripheral blood. Receptors originate from a woman aged 18 to 35 with Graves' ophthalmopathy. The conserved cysteine and the conserved F or W are not part of the CDR3 here.

TRBV6-5 ASSYSTRDEAF
TRBV28 ASSSFRDPTLPTYEQY
TRBV25-1 ASSPRGTGANYGYT
TRBV5-1 ASTVGTGNYEQY
TRBV12-3/TRBV12-4 ASSLGQQMETQY
TRBV2 ASSPDRGSGETQY
TRBV6-1 ASSDLGAMDGYT
TRBV27 ASSDGWEGQPQH
TRBV7-3 ASSSTGPGNTIY
TRBV7-8 ASSPTGDREAF
TRBV3-1 ASSQDDTQPQH
TRBV28 ASNAGTGQGTRTRYQPQH
TRBV24-1 ATSDSGQGQAYEQY
TRBV20-1 SGGTEDDYEQY
TRBV9 ASSVSPSSYEQY
TRBV19 ASSIGWSGNYGYT
TRBV10-3 AIKVSGGDTGELF
TRBV6-5 ASSRTGDGVDTQY
TRBV6-2/TRBV6-3 ASSSRDRRNQETQY
TRBV28 ASSVSGTARETQY
TRBV7-2 ASSLSRAKNIQY
TRBV4-3 ASSQFRDTVVEELF
TRBV2 ASRRLADYEQY
TRBV30 AWSWQGKNIQY
TRBV19 ASSIVQGIGDTEAF
TRBV30 ASVLTETNTEAF
TRBV6-1 ASKQSGSYEQY
TRBV6-1 ASSPRIAGGKETQY
TRBV6-5 ASSYELLNGYT
TRBV28 ASRGGGRGYT
TRBV20-1 SARELAGDTGELF
TRBV7-2 ASSLQGTHSPLH
TRBV6-1 ASSEYLKAAGGYT
TRBV5-1 ASSLSRDRPGYT
TRBV9 ASSALGLPLTEQY
TRBV6-5 ASSPTGGEAF
TRBV28 ASSSRQGWNQPQH
TRBV11-2 ASSDQGGRHTGELF
TRBV30 AWSPNRGDSPLH
TRBV6-2/TRBV6-3 ASSLVWAEQY
TRBV6-1 ASSEVASGRTYEQY
TRBV28 ASSPIPGTENTEAF
TRBV19 ASSFLGQGSYGYT
TRBV28 ASSLGSFIGSNQPQH
TRBV2 ASRKGVEQY
TRBV28 ASSSGTGGAQTQY
TRBV28 ASSVPNTGELF
TRBV6-2/TRBV6-3 ASQEGGGGYYEQY
TRBV28 ASSGRGHLRQETQY
TRBV20-1 SARDPETASAYEQY
TRBV27 ASSLNGWTGELF
TRBV6-2/TRBV6-3 ASGRTGTYEQY
TRBV6-2/TRBV6-3 ASSYGGLGFYEQY
TRBV12-3/TRBV12-4 ASSFLGARETQY
TRBV4-3 ASGPANVPHNTEAF
TRBV12-3/TRBV12-4 ASTSGWTGGYGYT
TRBV28 ASTTGGVRETQY
TRBV6-2/TRBV6-3 ASSPPDRSTEAF
TRBV7-2 ASSLTGTANTEAF
TRBV27 ASSSWGGGRGDIQY